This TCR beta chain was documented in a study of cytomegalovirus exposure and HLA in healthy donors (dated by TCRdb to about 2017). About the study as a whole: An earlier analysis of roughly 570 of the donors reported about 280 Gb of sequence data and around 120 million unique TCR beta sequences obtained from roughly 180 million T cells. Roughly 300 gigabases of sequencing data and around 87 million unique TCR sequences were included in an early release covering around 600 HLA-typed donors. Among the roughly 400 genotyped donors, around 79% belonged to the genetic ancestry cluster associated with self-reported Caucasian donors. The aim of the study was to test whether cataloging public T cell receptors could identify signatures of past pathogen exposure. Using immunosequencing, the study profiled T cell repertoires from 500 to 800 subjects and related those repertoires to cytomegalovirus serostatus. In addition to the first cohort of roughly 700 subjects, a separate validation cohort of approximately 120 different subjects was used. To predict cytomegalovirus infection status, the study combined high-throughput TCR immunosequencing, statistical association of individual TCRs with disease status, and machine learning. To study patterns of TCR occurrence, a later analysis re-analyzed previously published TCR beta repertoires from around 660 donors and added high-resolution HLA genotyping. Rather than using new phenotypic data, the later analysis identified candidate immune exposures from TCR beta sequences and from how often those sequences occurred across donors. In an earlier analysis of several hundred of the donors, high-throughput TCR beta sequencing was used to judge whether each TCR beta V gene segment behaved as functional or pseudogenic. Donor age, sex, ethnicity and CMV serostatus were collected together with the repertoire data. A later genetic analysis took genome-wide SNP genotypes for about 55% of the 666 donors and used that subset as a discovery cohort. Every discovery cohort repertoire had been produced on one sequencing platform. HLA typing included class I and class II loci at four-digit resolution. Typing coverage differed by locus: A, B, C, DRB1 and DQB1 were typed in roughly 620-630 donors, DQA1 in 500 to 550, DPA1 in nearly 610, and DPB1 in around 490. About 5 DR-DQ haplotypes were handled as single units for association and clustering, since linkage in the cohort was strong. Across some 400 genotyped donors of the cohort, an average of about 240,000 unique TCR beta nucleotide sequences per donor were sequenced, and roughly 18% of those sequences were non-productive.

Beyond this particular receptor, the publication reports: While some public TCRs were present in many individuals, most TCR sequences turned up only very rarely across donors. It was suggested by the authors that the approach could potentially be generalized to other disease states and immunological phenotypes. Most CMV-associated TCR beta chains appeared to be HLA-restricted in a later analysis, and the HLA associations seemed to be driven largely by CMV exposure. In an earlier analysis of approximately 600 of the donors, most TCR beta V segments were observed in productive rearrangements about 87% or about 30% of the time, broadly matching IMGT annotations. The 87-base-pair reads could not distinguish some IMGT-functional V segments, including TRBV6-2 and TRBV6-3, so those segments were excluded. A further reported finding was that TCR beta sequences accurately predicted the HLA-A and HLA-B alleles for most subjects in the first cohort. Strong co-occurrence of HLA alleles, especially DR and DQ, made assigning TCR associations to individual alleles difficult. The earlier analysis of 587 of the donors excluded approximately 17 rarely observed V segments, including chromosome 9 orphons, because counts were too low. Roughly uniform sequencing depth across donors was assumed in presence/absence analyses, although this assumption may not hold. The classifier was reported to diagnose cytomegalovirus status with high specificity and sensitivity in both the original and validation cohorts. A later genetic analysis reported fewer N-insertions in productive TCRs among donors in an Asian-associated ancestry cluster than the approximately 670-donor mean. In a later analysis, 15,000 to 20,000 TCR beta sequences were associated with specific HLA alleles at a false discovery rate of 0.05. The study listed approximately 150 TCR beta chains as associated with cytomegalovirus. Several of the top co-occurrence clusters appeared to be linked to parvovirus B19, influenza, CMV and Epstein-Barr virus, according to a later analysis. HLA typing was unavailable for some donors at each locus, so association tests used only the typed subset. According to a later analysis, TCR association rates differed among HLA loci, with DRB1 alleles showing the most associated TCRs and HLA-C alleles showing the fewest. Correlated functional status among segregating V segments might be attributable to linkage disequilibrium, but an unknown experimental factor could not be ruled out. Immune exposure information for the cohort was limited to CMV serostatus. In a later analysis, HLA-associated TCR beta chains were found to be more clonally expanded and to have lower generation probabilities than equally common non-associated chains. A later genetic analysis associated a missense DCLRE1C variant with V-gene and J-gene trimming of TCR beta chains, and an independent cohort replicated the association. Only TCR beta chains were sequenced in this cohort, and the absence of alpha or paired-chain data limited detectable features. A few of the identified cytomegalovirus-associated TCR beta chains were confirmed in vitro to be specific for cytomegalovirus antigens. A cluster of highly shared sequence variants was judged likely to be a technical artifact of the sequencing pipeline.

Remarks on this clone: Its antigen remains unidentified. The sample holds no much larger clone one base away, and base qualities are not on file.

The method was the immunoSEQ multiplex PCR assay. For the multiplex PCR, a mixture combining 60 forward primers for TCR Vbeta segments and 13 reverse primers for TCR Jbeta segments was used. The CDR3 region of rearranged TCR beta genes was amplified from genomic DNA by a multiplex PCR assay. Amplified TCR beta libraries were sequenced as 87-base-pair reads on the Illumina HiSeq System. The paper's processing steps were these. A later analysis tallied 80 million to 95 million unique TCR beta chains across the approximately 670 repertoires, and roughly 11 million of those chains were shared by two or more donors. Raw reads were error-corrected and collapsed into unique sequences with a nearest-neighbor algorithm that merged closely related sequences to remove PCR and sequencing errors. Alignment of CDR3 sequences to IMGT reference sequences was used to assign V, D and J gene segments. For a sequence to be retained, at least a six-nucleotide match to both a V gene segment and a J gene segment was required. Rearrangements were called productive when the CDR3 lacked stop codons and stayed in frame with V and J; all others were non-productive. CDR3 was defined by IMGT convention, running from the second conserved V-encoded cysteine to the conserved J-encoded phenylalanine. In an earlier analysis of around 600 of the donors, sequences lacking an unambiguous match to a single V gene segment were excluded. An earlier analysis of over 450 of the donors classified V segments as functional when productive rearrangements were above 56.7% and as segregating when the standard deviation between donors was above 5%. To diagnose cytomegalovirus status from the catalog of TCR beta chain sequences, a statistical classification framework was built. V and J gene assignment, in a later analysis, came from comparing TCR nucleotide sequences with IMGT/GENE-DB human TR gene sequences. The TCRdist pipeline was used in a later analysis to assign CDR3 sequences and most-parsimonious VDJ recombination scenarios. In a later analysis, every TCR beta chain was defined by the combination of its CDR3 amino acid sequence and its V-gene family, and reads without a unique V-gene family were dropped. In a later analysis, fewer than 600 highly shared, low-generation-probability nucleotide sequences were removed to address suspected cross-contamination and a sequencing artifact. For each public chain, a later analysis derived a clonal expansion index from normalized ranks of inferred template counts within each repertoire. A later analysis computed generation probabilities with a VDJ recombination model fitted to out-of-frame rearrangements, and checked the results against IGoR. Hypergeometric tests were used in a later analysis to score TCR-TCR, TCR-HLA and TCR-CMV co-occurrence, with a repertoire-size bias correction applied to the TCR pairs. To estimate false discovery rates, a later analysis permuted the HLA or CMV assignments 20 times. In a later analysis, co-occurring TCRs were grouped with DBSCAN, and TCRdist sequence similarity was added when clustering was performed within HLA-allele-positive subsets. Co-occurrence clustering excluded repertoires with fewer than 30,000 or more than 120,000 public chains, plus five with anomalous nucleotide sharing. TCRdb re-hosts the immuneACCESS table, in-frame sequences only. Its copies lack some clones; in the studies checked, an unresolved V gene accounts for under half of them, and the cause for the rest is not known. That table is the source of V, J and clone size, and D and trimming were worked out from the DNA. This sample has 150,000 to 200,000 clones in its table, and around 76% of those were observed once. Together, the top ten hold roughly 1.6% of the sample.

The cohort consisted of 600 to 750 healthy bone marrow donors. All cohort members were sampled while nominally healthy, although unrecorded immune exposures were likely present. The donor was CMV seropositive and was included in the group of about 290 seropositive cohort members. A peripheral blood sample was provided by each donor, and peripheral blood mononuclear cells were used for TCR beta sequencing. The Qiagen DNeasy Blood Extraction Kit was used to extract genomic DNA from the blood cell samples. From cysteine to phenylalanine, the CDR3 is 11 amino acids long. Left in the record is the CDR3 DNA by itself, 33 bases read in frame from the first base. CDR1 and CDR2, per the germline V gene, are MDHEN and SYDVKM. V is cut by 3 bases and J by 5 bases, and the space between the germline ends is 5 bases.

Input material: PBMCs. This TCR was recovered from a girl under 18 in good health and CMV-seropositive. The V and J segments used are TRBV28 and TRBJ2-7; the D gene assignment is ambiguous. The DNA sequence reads TGTGCCAGCAGTTTTATCCACGAGCAGTACTTC. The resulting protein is CASSFIHEQYF.